This T cell receptor (beta chain) was identified during a study of cytomegalovirus exposure and HLA in healthy donors. Findings and limits, study-wide: In vitro checks showed that three CMV-associated chains really do target CMV antigens. The tendency of first-cohort TCR clusters to co-occur in the 120 or so validation repertoires was the finding of a later analysis.

Germline V gene lookup returns CDR1 LGHNA and CDR2 YNFKEQ. This CDR3 contains 15 residues. J was trimmed by 5 bases and V by 4 bases; bases with no gene match: 3. TCRdb's copy holds only in-frame clones and misses some; the assay was immunoSEQ multiplex PCR. The sample records under 300,000 clones, 65% to 90% being singletons. This clone was picked up one time. The target antigen is unknown. The sequence was collected from a woman under 30 in good health and CMV-seronegative. Material: PBMCs. The gene calls are TRBV4-2 and TRBJ2-2; 11 bases fit TRBD2. CDR3 loop: CASSPTSGSTGELFF. The DNA for the CDR3 is TGTGCCAGCAGCCCAACTAGCGGGAGTACCGGGGAGCTGTTTTTT.